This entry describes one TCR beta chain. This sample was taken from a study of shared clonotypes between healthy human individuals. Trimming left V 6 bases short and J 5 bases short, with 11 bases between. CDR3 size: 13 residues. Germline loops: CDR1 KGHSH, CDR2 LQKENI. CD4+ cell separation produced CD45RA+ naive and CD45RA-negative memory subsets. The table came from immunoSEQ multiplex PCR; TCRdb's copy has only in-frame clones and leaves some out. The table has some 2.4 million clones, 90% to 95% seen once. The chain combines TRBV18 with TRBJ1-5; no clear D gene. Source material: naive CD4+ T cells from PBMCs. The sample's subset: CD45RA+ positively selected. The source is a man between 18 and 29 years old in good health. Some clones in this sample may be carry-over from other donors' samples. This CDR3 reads CASSPYTDQPQHF. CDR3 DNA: TGTGCCAGCTCTCCCTACACCGATCAGCCCCAGCATTTT.